Presented here are 28 T cell receptor beta chains from one specimen sequenced in a study of blood T cell repertoires in COVID-19. The assay was immunoSEQ multiplex PCR, and TCRdb's table has in-frame clones only and misses some. This sample yields 150,000 to 200,000 clones, of which just over 85% are seen a single time; around 8.6% belongs to the top ten. Sample: peripheral blood. The receptors here all came from a man aged 45-60 years with active or convalescent COVID-19.

The rearrangement links TRBV4-2 to TRBJ2-7, with D perhaps TRBD1 (6 bases). CDR3 length: 15 residues. Trimming left V 1 base short and J 2 bases short, with 12 bases between. Germline CDR1 reads LGHNA; CDR2 reads YNFKEQ. This CDR3 is CASSQGDKPPYEQYF. The CDR3 DNA reads TGTGCCAGCAGCCAAGGGGACAAGCCGCCCTACGAGCAGTACTTC.

The CDR3 here is CASSAPGAYEQYF. The DNA for the CDR3 is TGTGCCAGCAGTGCCCCCGGAGCCTACGAGCAGTACTTC. The chain joins TRBV2 to TRBJ2-7; D is ambiguous. The CDR3 is 13 amino acids. Germline V gene lookup returns CDR1 SNHLY and CDR2 FYNNEI. Trimming stripped 4 bases from V and 2 bases from J, with 9 bases between.

J is TRBJ2-1 and V is TRBV10-1; 9 nucleotides align to TRBD2. Trimming cost V 5 bases and J 8 bases; bases outside gene matches: 4. CDR1 and CDR2 from the germline V gene are WNHNN and SYGVQD (reference sequence). The CDR3 extends over 13 amino acids. The CDR3 nucleotides are TGCGCCAGCAGTAAGCGGGAGGTGGATGAGCAGTTCTTC. The encoded protein is CASSKREVDEQFF.

The J gene is TRBJ2-5, the V gene TRBV20-1, with 7 bases fitting TRBD2. The CDR3 extends over 14 amino acids. Germline CDR1 reads DFQATT; CDR2 reads SNEGSKA (reference sequence). Trimming took 3 bases from V and 4 from J; bases not matched to a gene: 8. CDR3 amino acids: CSASRGGSIETQYF. The CDR3 DNA reads TGCAGTGCTAGTCGTGGCGGGAGTATAGAGACCCAGTACTTC.

The chain uses TRBV5-1 and TRBJ1-4, with 8 nucleotides matching TRBD1. Germline trimming cut 5 bases from V and 4 bases from J; bases unmatched to any gene: 4. CDR1 is SGHRS, CDR2 YFSETQ, per germline. The CDR3 length is 14 residues. The DNA of the CDR3 is TGCGCCAGCAGTCTACAGGGGGGTAATGAAAAACTGTTTTTT. Translation gives CASSLQGGNEKLFF.

The count of this clone is one. V and J are TRBV28 and TRBJ1-4; TRBD1 might be the D (6 bases). The CDR3 spans 14 residues. CDR1 is MDHEN, CDR2 SYDVKM, per germline. Trimming pared 6 bases from V and 4 bases from J, leaving 12 bases between. CDR3 coding DNA: TGTGCCAGCAGGATACAGGGTTATAATGAAAAACTGTTTTTT. Its translation: CASRIQGYNEKLFF.

The DNA of the CDR3 is TGTGCCAGCAGCGGGGTCCCGGGATCGGGCGAAAAACTGTTTTTT. This encodes CASSGVPGSGEKLFF. V and J are TRBV4-2 and TRBJ1-4; unclear D gene. V was pared by 5 bases and J by 8 bases, with 18 bases between. Germline-derived CDR1 and CDR2 are LGHNA and YNFKEQ. CDR3 length: 15 residues.

This sequence joins TRBV4-2 and TRBJ1-6; possibly TRBD1 for D (6 bases). This CDR3 spans 16 amino acids. Germline CDR1 is LGHNA and CDR2 is YNFKEQ. Trimming removed 0 bases at V and 14 bases at J, with 20 bases between. The CDR3 loop reads CASSQDTGSGARSLHF. The DNA of the CDR3 is TGTGCCAGCAGCCAAGATACCGGGTCAGGGGCTCGGTCCCTCCACTTT.

The rearrangement joins TRBV18 to TRBJ1-5, with a weak D call TRBD1 (6 bases). The V gene lost 4 bases and the J gene lost 2 bases, with 12 bases spanning the gap. This CDR3 spans 15 amino acids. Per germline, CDR1 KGHSH and CDR2 LQKENI. The CDR3: CASSQGVLGNQPQHF. As DNA, the CDR3 is TGTGCCAGCTCACAGGGGGTTTTGGGCAATCAGCCCCAGCATTTT.

The chain is built from TRBV6-2 or TRBV6-3 and TRBJ2-3; 7 bases agree with TRBD1. The CDR3 runs to 15 residues. Germline V gene lookup returns CDR1 MNHEY and CDR2 SVGEGT. The V segment lost 6 bases and the J segment 2 bases; nucleotides outside the gene matches: 8. The CDR3 loop is CASSPGDSSTDTQYF. CDR3 nucleotide sequence: TGTGCCAGCAGCCCCGGGGACAGTTCCACAGATACGCAGTATTTT.

CDR3 bases: TGTGCCAGTAGTAACGACAGGGCTGGGGCCAACGTCCTGACTTTC. Translating it yields CASSNDRAGANVLTF. The chain has TRBV19 and TRBJ2-6; 7 bases match TRBD1. The J segment lost 2 bases and the V segment lost 4 bases, leaving 2 bases of the junction unmatched. The germline CDR1 and CDR2 sequences are LNHDA and SQIVND (reference sequence). The CDR3 totals 15 residues.

This clone was counted a few times. The rearrangement links TRBV3-1 (or the pseudogene TRBV3-2) to TRBJ1-2; D is perhaps TRBD1 (6 bases). The germline V gene encodes CDR1 LGHDT and CDR2 YNNKEL (reference sequence). Trimming took 4 bases from V and 8 from J, leaving 20 bases between them. The length of the CDR3 is 15 residues. This CDR3 reads CASSRSEYRAPGYTF. The CDR3 DNA follows: TGTGCCAGCAGCCGCTCCGAGTACAGGGCTCCCGGCTACACCTTC.

CDR3 residues: CASSPLRGGHSGNTIYF. The CDR3 nucleotides read TGTGCCAGCAGCCCTCTGAGGGGGGGCCACTCTGGAAACACCATATATTTT. The chain carries TRBV3-1 (or the pseudogene TRBV3-2) and TRBJ1-3; D is perhaps TRBD1 (6 bases). The CDR3 runs 17 residues. Germline assignment: CDR1 LGHDT and CDR2 YNNKEL (reference sequence). Trimming took 4 bases from V and 0 from J, leaving 16 bases between them.

The chain uses TRBV7-2 and TRBJ1-5; no reliable D call. Germline V gene lookup returns CDR1 SGHTA and CDR2 FQGNSA. The CDR3 has 15 residues. V lost 1 base to trimming and J lost 5 bases, with 12 bases between them. The CDR3 DNA sequence: TGTGCCAGCAGCTTAGAGGTCACTACCCATCAGCCCCAGCATTTT. This sequence encodes CASSLEVTTHQPQHF.

This chain uses TRBV28 with TRBJ2-3, with 11 bases aligning to TRBD2. Germline V gene data show CDR1 as MDHEN and CDR2 as SYDVKM. CDR3 length: 17 amino acids. V lost 6 bases and J lost 0; bases outside the gene matches: 8. The CDR3 region has the DNA TGTGCCAGCAGGCCCTCCGGGACTAGCGGAAGCACAGATACGCAGTATTTT. This sequence encodes CASRPSGTSGSTDTQYF.

The gene calls are TRBV6-5 and TRBJ1-6; 7 bases match TRBD1. Germline loops: CDR1 MNHEY, CDR2 SVGAGI. V trimming: 6 bases; J trimming: 9 bases; junction bases outside the gene matches: 8. The CDR3 runs 14 residues. CDR3 nucleotide sequence: TGTGCCAGCAGAGACTACAGGGGAGGTTCACCCCTCCACTTT. Protein product: CASRDYRGGSPLHF.

The CDR3 protein is CASSQDRSGSTDTQYF. CDR3 in DNA: TGTGCCAGCAGCCAAGATCGGTCAGGGAGCACAGATACGCAGTATTTT. The chain employs TRBV4-2 and TRBJ2-3; D perhaps matches TRBD1 (5 bases). Germline V CDR1 and CDR2: LGHNA, YNFKEQ. Trimming stripped 0 bases from V and 0 bases from J, with 10 bases between. The CDR3 sequence is 16 residues long.

In its sample, this clone was seen a few times. The CDR3 DNA reads TGTGCCAGCAGTGAATTGTTCGGTGGCTCCTACAATGAGCAGTTCTTC. Protein sequence: CASSELFGGSYNEQFF. The chain links TRBV6-1 to TRBJ2-1, with unresolved D. Germline CDR1 MNHNS, CDR2 SASEGT. V was shortened by 2 bases and J by 0 bases, with 11 bases between the two germline ends. There are 16 residues in the CDR3.

This chain joins TRBV28 and TRBJ2-3; 7 bases fit TRBD2. V lost 4 bases, J lost 5 bases, and 3 bases stayed unmatched. Germline assignment: CDR1 MDHEN and CDR2 SYDVKM. There are 13 residues in the CDR3. CDR3 sequence reads: CASSSGGLDTQYF. The CDR3 coding sequence is TGTGCCAGCAGTTCGGGGGGTTTAGATACGCAGTATTTT. The full variable domain, in which reference TRBV28 and TRBJ2-3 provide the parts outside the CDR3, is DVKVTQSSRYLVKRTGEKVFLECVQDMDHENMFWYRQDPGLGLRLIYFSYDVKMKEKGDIPEGYSVSREKKERFSLILESASTNQTSMYLCASSSGGLDTQYFGPGTRLTVL.

The chain links TRBV5-4 to TRBJ2-2, with 7 bases fitting TRBD2. Per the germline V gene, CDR1 is SGHNT and CDR2 is YYREEE (reference sequence). The V gene end was trimmed by 4 bases and the J gene end by 5 bases; junction bases not matched to a gene: 11. The CDR3 extends over 16 amino acids. The chain's CDR3 is CASSRWEGAGTGELFF. CDR3 DNA: TGTGCCAGCAGCCGCTGGGAGGGAGCGGGAACCGGGGAGCTGTTTTTT.

This chain links TRBV5-1 with TRBJ1-6; no clear D gene. The CDR3 has 15 residues. V was pared by 0 bases and J by 10 bases, with 14 bases between. Per germline, CDR1 SGHRS and CDR2 YFSETQ. CDR3: CASSLDLQTESPLHF. The DNA for the CDR3 is TGCGCCAGCAGCTTGGATTTACAAACAGAATCACCCCTCCACTTT.

In DNA, the CDR3 is TGTGCCAGTAAGGGACAGATGAACACTGAAGCTTTCTTT. Translation gives CASKGQMNTEAFF. The chain joins TRBV2 to TRBJ1-1; TRBD1 agrees at 7 bases. After removal of 9 bases from V and 0 bases from J, the junction contained 4 bases not matched to a gene. Germline V gives CDR1 SNHLY, CDR2 FYNNEI. The CDR3 sequence is 13 residues long.

The chain carries TRBV7-9 and TRBJ1-2, with D possibly TRBD1 on 5 matching bases. The CDR3 runs to 14 residues. Trimming left V 6 bases short and J 3 bases short, with 14 bases between. The germline gives CDR1 SEHNR, CDR2 FQNEAQ (reference sequence). The CDR3 reads CASRSRVGDYGYTF. CDR3 coding DNA: TGTGCCAGCAGATCCAGGGTCGGAGACTATGGCTACACCTTC. Using reference TRBV7-9 and TRBJ1-2 for the parts outside the CDR3, the full variable domain is DTGVSQNPRHKITKRGQNVTFRCDPISEHNRLYWYRQTLGQGPEFLTYFQNEAQLEKSRLLSDRFSAERPKGSFSTLEIQRTEQGDSAMYLCASRSRVGDYGYTFGSGTRLTVV.

As regards this clone: Other DNA sequences within the sample encode an identical CDR3. V and J are TRBV7-2 and TRBJ2-7; no definite D call. The V gene lost 5 bases and the J gene lost 1 base, with 12 bases spanning the gap. This CDR3 comprises 14 residues. Looked up from germline, CDR1 is SGHTA and CDR2 is FQGNSA. CDR3 DNA sequence: TGTGCCAGCAGCCCACCCGGGTTATCCTACGAGCAGTACTTC. Its protein is CASSPPGLSYEQYF.

The J gene is TRBJ1-4, the V gene TRBV6-5, with 7 nucleotides matching TRBD1. With 5 bases clipped from V and 7 bases from J, the junction kept 4 bases outside the gene matches. This CDR3 contains 13 residues. Germline V gene sequence: CDR1 MNHEY, CDR2 SVGAGI. The CDR3 loop is CASSHDRVEKLFF. As DNA, the CDR3 is TGTGCCAGCAGTCATGACAGGGTTGAAAAACTGTTTTTT.

The sample holds one count of this clone. V gene TRBV5-4 combines with J gene TRBJ2-6; TRBD1 aligns across 8 bases. CDR1 SGHNT and CDR2 YYREEE come from the germline V gene (reference sequence). This CDR3 has 17 amino acids. J was trimmed by 4 bases and V by 1 base; bases with no gene match: 7. The CDR3 here is CASSLRQGAFGANVLTF. The CDR3, as DNA: TGTGCCAGCAGCTTGCGTCAGGGGGCGTTCGGGGCCAACGTCCTGACTTTC.

V and J are TRBV3-1 (or the pseudogene TRBV3-2) and TRBJ2-3; the D gene is possibly TRBD2 (7 bases). Deletions cut 3 bases from V and 6 bases from J, with 10 bases between. The CDR3 runs 13 residues. Looked up from germline, CDR1 is LGHDT and CDR2 is YNNKEL (reference sequence). The CDR3 bases are TGTGCCAGCAGCCAGAAGGGGGGGGATACGCAGTATTTT. Its protein is CASSQKGGDTQYF.

The rearrangement joins TRBV5-1 to TRBJ2-5; 7 nucleotides match TRBD2. The CDR3 consists of 14 residues. The junction had 5 bases not matched to a gene; V was cut back by 2 bases and J by 4 bases. CDR1 SGHRS and CDR2 YFSETQ come from the germline V gene. CDR3 in amino acids: CASSFGERGETQYF. The CDR3 DNA is TGCGCCAGCAGCTTTGGCGAGCGGGGAGAGACCCAGTACTTC. Drawing the rest from reference TRBV5-1 and TRBJ2-5, the complete variable domain is KAGVTQTPRYLIKTRGQQVTLSCSPISGHRSVSWYQQTPGQGLQFLFEYFSETQRNKGNFPGRFSGRQFSNSRSEMNVSTLELGDSALYLCASSFGERGETQYFGPGTRLLVL.